The 32 T cell receptor beta chains below were found in one sample sequenced in a study of blood T cells in healthy people across ages. Primers used in a second PCR of about 7 to 12 cycles were a sample-barcoded 5' primer and a J-beta primer mix. From the 5' RACE reads, TCRdb called clonotypes with MiXCR, one entry per CDR3 protein. The sample has more than 500,000 distinct CDR3 sequences, about a quarter seen once. This same sample was also part of a study on T cells of mothers and their children.

The sample comprised blood. All receptors derive from a boy aged 2 to 10 in good health.

V is TRBV18 and J is TRBJ2-2; the D gene could be TRBD1 or TRBD2 (5 bases each). Germline assignment: CDR1 KGHSH and CDR2 LQKENI. This CDR3 spans 16 amino acids. Between the trimmed V and J ends, which lost 0 bases and 6 bases, there was a span of 14 bases. The CDR3: CASSPPGRRGAGELFF. The CDR3 DNA sequence: TGTGCCAGCTCACCACCAGGGCGAAGAGGGGCCGGGGAGCTGTTTTTT.

The rearrangement uses TRBV6-5 and TRBJ2-2, with 10 bases lining up with TRBD2. The CDR3 has 15 amino acids. V was clipped by 1 base and J by 5 bases; unmatched bases: 1. Germline V gives CDR1 MNHEY, CDR2 SVGAGI. CDR3 in DNA: TGTGCCAGCAGTTACTGGACTAGCGGAACCGGGGAGCTGTTTTTT. Its protein is CASSYWTSGTGELFF.

This clonotype appeared a few times. The chain carries TRBV5-6 and TRBJ2-5; D could derive from TRBD1 or TRBD2 (6 bases each). The CDR3 consists of 13 residues. Trimming removed 7 bases from V and 5 bases from J, with 15 bases in between. Germline CDR1 reads SGHDT; CDR2 reads YYEEEE. CDR3 coding DNA: TGTGCCAGCGGGTTTTGGGGGGCTGAGACCCAGTACTTC. Amino acid sequence: CASGFWGAETQYF.

The rearrangement uses TRBV11-2 and TRBJ2-7; 9 positions agree with TRBD1. Germline-derived CDR1 and CDR2 are SGHAT and FQNNGV. This CDR3 region has 14 residues. V was clipped by 3 bases and J by 7 bases; unmatched bases: 7. CDR3 DNA sequence: TGTGCCAGCAGCTTTGAGACAGGGGGGCGGGAGCAGTACTTC. It is translated as CASSFETGGREQYF. The complete variable domain, with remaining parts taken from reference TRBV11-2 and TRBJ2-7, reads EAGVAQSPRYKIIEKRQSVAFWCNPISGHATLYWYQQILGQGPKLLIQFQNNGVVDDSQLPKDRFSAERLKGVDSTLKIQPAKLEDSAVYLCASSFETGGREQYFGPGTRLTVT.

This clonotype has only a few counts. V is TRBV6-6 and J is TRBJ2-5, with D perhaps TRBD2 (6 bases). The length of the CDR3 is 13 residues. V was clipped by 4 bases and J by 2 bases, with 8 bases between them. CDR1 and CDR2 from the germline V gene are MNHNY and SVGAGI (reference sequence). The CDR3 DNA follows: TGTGCCAGCAGTTCGGACTATCAAGAGACCCAGTACTTC. It translates to CASSSDYQETQYF.

In its sample, this clonotype was seen many times. This chain uses TRBV3-1 with TRBJ2-5, with D possibly being TRBD2 (6 bases). The CDR3 extends over 13 amino acids. Germline CDR1 LGHDT, CDR2 YNNKEL (reference sequence). V was shortened by 0 bases and J by 9 bases, with 11 bases between the two germline ends. CDR3 amino acids: CASSQDRLASQYF. CDR3 in DNA: TGTGCCAGCAGCCAAGATAGGCTAGCGTCCCAGTACTTC.

This clonotype was seen a handful of times. The chain recombines TRBV29-1 with TRBJ1-2; 9 positions agree with TRBD1. The length of the CDR3 is 13 residues. Germline CDR1 reads SQVTM; CDR2 reads ANQGSEA. The V segment lost 7 bases and the J segment 3 bases; nucleotides outside the gene matches: 6. Here the CDR3 reads CSAGTGSYYGYTF. DNA of the CDR3: TGCAGCGCTGGGACAGGGTCCTACTATGGCTACACCTTC.

A few counts support this clonotype. The V gene is TRBV6-2 or TRBV6-3, the J gene TRBJ2-5; no firm D call. The tail of the sequence fits TRBJ2-1 better, so the J call may be wrong. The CDR3 has 16 amino acids. From germline, CDR1 is MNHEY and CDR2 SVGEGT. CDR3 sequence reads: CASSYSSTWRHNEQFF. The CDR3 DNA sequence: TGTGCCAGCAGTTACTCGAGCACTTGGAGACACAATGAGCAGTTCTTC.

This clonotype was counted a few times. This sequence joins TRBV10-3 and TRBJ2-1; possibly TRBD1 or TRBD2 for D (6 bases each). The germline gives CDR1 ENHRY, CDR2 SYGVKD. Between the trimmed V and J ends, which lost 0 bases and 6 bases, there was a span of 12 bases. The CDR3 is made up of 15 amino acids. In nucleotides, the CDR3 is TGTGCCATCAGTGAGTCCATCGGGGGCCGCAATGAGCAGTTCTTC. It encodes CAISESIGGRNEQFF.

The V call is TRBV9, the J call TRBJ2-2; D possibly uses TRBD1 or TRBD2 (5 bases each). The germline V gene has CDR1 SGDLS and CDR2 YYNGEE. The V and J ends lost 4 bases and 3 bases respectively, with 13 bases between them. CDR3 length: 15 residues. The chain's CDR3 is CASSPGTRDTGELFF. The DNA for the CDR3 is TGTGCCAGCAGCCCTGGGACCAGGGACACCGGGGAGCTGTTTTTT. Complete variable domain (other parts from reference TRBV9 and TRBJ2-2): DSGVTQTPKHLITATGQRVTLRCSPRSGDLSVYWYQQSLDQGLQFLIQYYNGEERAKGNILERFSAQQFPDLHSELNLSSLELGDSALYFCASSPGTRDTGELFFGEGSRLTVL.

This chain joins TRBV18 and TRBJ2-5; D is uncertain. The germline V and J ends were trimmed by 1 base and 1 base, with 4 bases remaining between them. In germline, CDR1 is KGHSH, CDR2 LQKENI. This CDR3 spans 13 amino acids. The CDR3 DNA reads TGTGCCAGCTCACCACTTCCCCAAGAGACCCAGTACTTC. Protein: CASSPLPQETQYF.

The rearrangement links TRBV20-1 to TRBJ1-4; 7 bases fit TRBD1. This CDR3 has 14 residues. The germline V gene has CDR1 DFQATT and CDR2 SNEGSKA (reference sequence). Trimming at V came to 3 bases and at J to 1 base, leaving 2 bases not matched to a gene. CDR3 sequence reads: CSARDRRTNEKLFF. CDR3 sequence (DNA): TGCAGTGCTAGGGACAGGAGAACTAATGAAAAACTGTTTTTT.

This clonotype showed up many times. V gene TRBV10-3 combines with J gene TRBJ2-1; 10 bases align to TRBD1. J was trimmed by 7 bases and V by 6 bases; bases with no gene match: 6. This CDR3 has 14 residues. Germline loops: CDR1 ENHRY, CDR2 SYGVKD. Here the CDR3 reads CAIREDRGVNEQFF. As DNA, the CDR3 is TGTGCCATCAGGGAGGACAGGGGGGTGAATGAGCAGTTCTTC.

The chain is built from TRBV30 and TRBJ2-7, with a weak D call TRBD1 (6 bases). CDR3 length equals 12 residues. Deletions cut 7 bases from V and 0 bases from J, with 10 bases between. Germline assignment: CDR1 GTSNPN and CDR2 SVGIG (reference sequence). CDR3 DNA sequence: TGTGCCTCAGGACAGTTCTCCTACGAGCAGTACTTC. Translating it yields CASGQFSYEQYF.

This clonotype has only a few counts. This chain links TRBV18 with TRBJ1-4, with D possibly matching TRBD1 (5 bases). There are 15 residues in the CDR3. Trimming cost V 2 bases and J 7 bases, with 14 bases left between them. CDR1 is KGHSH, CDR2 LQKENI, per germline. The DNA of the CDR3 is TGTGCCAGCTCACCATTCGCAGGGATGGGTGAAAAACTGTTTTTT. Translating gives CASSPFAGMGEKLFF.

The chain couples TRBV20-1 to TRBJ2-1, with 15 bases that match TRBD2. This CDR3 is built from 17 residues. Per germline, CDR1 DFQATT and CDR2 SNEGSKA (reference sequence). After removal of 7 bases from V and 2 bases from J, the junction contained 9 bases not matched to a gene. CDR3 region: CSGDRTSGRAAYNEQFF. The CDR3 DNA sequence: TGCAGTGGGGACCGGACTAGCGGGAGGGCCGCCTACAATGAGCAGTTCTTC.

The J gene is TRBJ2-2, the V gene TRBV3-1; 8 bases line up with TRBD1. The CDR3 runs to 16 residues. With V trimmed by 0 bases and J by 7 bases, 7 bases remained unmatched. Germline CDR1 LGHDT, CDR2 YNNKEL (reference sequence). CDR3 DNA sequence: TGTGCCAGCAGCCAAGAATGGACAGGGAAGGGCGGGGAGCTGTTTTTT. As protein: CASSQEWTGKGGELFF.

This clonotype was observed a handful of times. The chain combines TRBV5-1 with TRBJ1-2; possible D gene TRBD1, 6 bases. V was shortened by 4 bases and J by 7 bases, with 17 bases between the two germline ends. CDR1 and CDR2 (germline): SGHRS, YFSETQ. This CDR3 comprises 14 residues. The CDR3 nucleotides read TGCGCCAGCAGCCCCAATGGGGGGGCAGGTGGCTACACCTTC. Its protein product is CASSPNGGAGGYTF.

This clonotype appeared many times. The chain links TRBV10-3 to TRBJ2-5; TRBD2 agrees at 7 bases. The assigned J gene may be wrong: the sequence end matches TRBJ2-1 better. CDR3 length equals 14 residues. Germline lookup yields CDR1 ENHRY and CDR2 SYGVKD. CDR3 residues: CAISSLAETHEQFF. In DNA form, the CDR3 reads TGTGCCATCAGTAGTCTAGCGGAGACCCATGAGCAGTTCTTC.

The chain links TRBV6-5 to TRBJ2-4; the D is unclear. V lost 4 bases and J lost 0, with 7 bases in between. CDR3 size: 14 residues. Germline V gene sequence: CDR1 MNHEY, CDR2 SVGAGI. The CDR3 loop is CASSSLEAKNIQYF. The CDR3 DNA reads as TGTGCCAGCAGTTCGCTAGAAGCCAAAAACATTCAGTACTTC.

The gene calls are TRBV6-5 and TRBJ2-7, with a possible D match to TRBD2 (6 bases). The CDR3 length is 15 residues. Between the trimmed V and J ends, which lost 5 bases and 3 bases, there was a span of 17 bases. The germline CDR1 and CDR2 sequences are MNHEY and SVGAGI. The CDR3 spells CASSRGWDSRYEQYF. In DNA, the CDR3 is TGTGCCAGCAGTCGAGGCTGGGACTCTCGCTACGAGCAGTACTTC.

The chain joins TRBV20-1 to TRBJ1-2, with a weak D call TRBD1 (5 bases). Trimming removed 6 bases at V and 4 bases at J, with 15 bases between. Germline CDR1 and CDR2: DFQATT and SNEGSKA (reference sequence). The CDR3 totals 13 residues. The CDR3 region is CSAPPRQGYGYTF. The CDR3 nucleotides read TGCAGTGCCCCCCCGCGGCAGGGCTATGGCTACACCTTC.

The J gene is TRBJ2-5, the V gene TRBV3-1; D might be TRBD1 (6 bases). The germline V gene encodes CDR1 LGHDT and CDR2 YNNKEL (reference sequence). With 5 bases removed from V and 3 bases from J, the gap between germline ends came to 19 bases. The CDR3 loop spans 16 amino acids. The CDR3 loop is CASSAPRTDGKETQYF. CDR3 bases: TGTGCCAGCAGCGCACCCCGGACAGACGGAAAAGAGACCCAGTACTTC.

This clonotype was detected a few times. This sequence joins TRBV3-1 and TRBJ1-2; possible D gene TRBD1, 5 bases. CDR3 size: 15 residues. Trimming pared 5 bases from V and 6 bases from J, leaving 19 bases between. Germline CDR1 reads LGHDT; CDR2 reads YNNKEL (reference sequence). This chain's CDR3 is CASSWTGGVRNGYTF. DNA of the CDR3: TGTGCCAGCAGCTGGACGGGGGGAGTTCGAAATGGCTACACCTTC.

A remark on this clonotype: A much larger clone differs from this one at a single base, so this may be a read error. The chain employs TRBV3-1 and TRBJ2-5, with no clear D. Per the germline V gene, CDR1 is LGHDT and CDR2 is YNNKEL (reference sequence). The CDR3 has 11 residues. The germline V and J ends were trimmed by 3 bases and 5 bases, with 4 bases remaining between them. CDR3 in DNA: TGTGCCAGCAGCCACGTGGAGACCCAGTACTTC. The encoded protein is CASSHVETQYF.

This clonotype has a handful of counts. The genes are TRBV5-4 and TRBJ2-6, with 8 bases fitting TRBD2. Germline V gene sequence: CDR1 SGHNT, CDR2 YYREEE (reference sequence). Germline trimming cut 0 bases from V and 0 bases from J; bases unmatched to any gene: 2. The CDR3 is made up of 17 amino acids. The chain's CDR3 is CASSLALAGSGANVLTF. In nucleotides, the CDR3 is TGTGCCAGCAGCTTGGCCCTAGCGGGCTCTGGGGCCAACGTCCTGACTTTC. The full variable domain, its missing parts supplied by reference TRBV5-4 and TRBJ2-6, is ETGVTQSPTHLIKTRGQQVTLRCSSQSGHNTVSWYQQALGQGPQFIFQYYREEENGRGNFPPRFSGLQFPNYSSELNVNALELDDSALYLCASSLALAGSGANVLTFGAGSRLTVL.

This clonotype was counted a few times. The genes are TRBV20-1 and TRBJ2-7, with TRBD2 identical over 10 bases. Germline CDR1 reads DFQATT; CDR2 reads SNEGSKA (reference sequence). V trimming: 1 base; J trimming: 2 bases; junction bases outside the gene matches: 5. This CDR3 is 15 amino acids long. The CDR3 coding sequence is TGCAGTGCTAGAGCGACTAGCGGGTCCCCCTACGAGCAGTACTTC. Translating it yields CSARATSGSPYEQYF.

This clonotype has only a few counts. This chain connects TRBV6-5 to TRBJ2-5, with a possible D match to TRBD2 (6 bases). The end of the DNA fits TRBJ2-1 better, so the J call may be wrong. Per germline, CDR1 MNHEY and CDR2 SVGAGI. The CDR3 has 14 residues. The CDR3 nucleotides read TGTGCCAGCAGTTACGGGGCGGGAAGTAATGAGCAGTTCTTC. Amino acid sequence: CASSYGAGSNEQFF.

This clonotype was seen more than once but under ten times. The chain carries TRBV27 and TRBJ2-7, with no clear D. V lost 0 bases and J 0 bases, leaving 9 bases between the germline ends. Per germline, CDR1 MNHEY and CDR2 SMNVEV (reference sequence). The CDR3 sequence is 15 residues long. In DNA form, the CDR3 reads TGTGCCAGCAGTTTATCGAGCAGCCTCTCCTACGAGCAGTACTTC. Protein product: CASSLSSSLSYEQYF.

The J gene is TRBJ2-1, the V gene TRBV10-3, with 7 nucleotides matching TRBD1. Germline assignment: CDR1 ENHRY and CDR2 SYGVKD. Germline trimming cut 10 bases from V and 0 bases from J; bases unmatched to any gene: 3. This CDR3 has 13 residues. CDR3 DNA: TGTGCCACGACAGGGAGCTCCTACAATGAGCAGTTCTTC. It translates to CATTGSSYNEQFF.

This clonotype turned up a few times. This chain joins TRBV6-2 or TRBV6-3 and TRBJ2-7; D might be TRBD1 (6 bases). Germline CDR1 reads MNHEY; CDR2 reads SVGEGT. This CDR3 is built from 14 residues. The V and J ends lost 2 bases and 2 bases respectively, with 10 bases between them. CDR3 region: CASSYPGQAYEQYF. CDR3 DNA sequence: TGTGCCAGCAGTTACCCGGGACAAGCCTACGAGCAGTACTTC.

This clonotype was seen a few times. CDR3 coding DNA: TGCAGCGTTGAGGGTGTAGGCAAACACTTAAACACTGAAGCTTTCTTT. Its translation is CSVEGVGKHLNTEAFF. V and J are TRBV29-1 and TRBJ1-1; D unclear. Germline loops: CDR1 SQVTM, CDR2 ANQGSEA. Trimming shortened V by 3 bases and J by 2 bases, and 19 bases separated the two germline ends. The CDR3 contains 16 residues. Variable domain in full (rest from reference TRBV29-1 and TRBJ1-1): SAVISQKPSRDICQRGTSLTIQCQVDSQVTMMFWYRQQPGQSLTLIATANQGSEATYESGFVIDKFPISRPNLTFSTLTVSNMSPEDSSIYLCSVEGVGKHLNTEAFFGQGTRLTVV.